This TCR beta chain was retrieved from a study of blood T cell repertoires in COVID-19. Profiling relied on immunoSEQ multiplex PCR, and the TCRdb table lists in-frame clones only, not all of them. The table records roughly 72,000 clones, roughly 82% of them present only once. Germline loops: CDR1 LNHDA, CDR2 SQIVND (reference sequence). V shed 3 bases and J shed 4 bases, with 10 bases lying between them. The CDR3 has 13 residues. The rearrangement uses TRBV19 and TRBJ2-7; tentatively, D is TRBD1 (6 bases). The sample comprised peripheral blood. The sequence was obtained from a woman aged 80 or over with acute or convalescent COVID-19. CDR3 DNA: TGTGCCAGTAGTATGGCAGGGGAGTACGAGCAGTACTTC. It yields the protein CASSMAGEYEQYF.